This TCR beta chain was sequenced in a study of radiation and T cells in renal cell carcinoma. Across the study: Nephrectomy followed 15 Gy stereotactic body radiation by 4 weeks. Study conclusions and caveats: In blood, top tumor clones expanded by 2 weeks, shrinking by 4.

Time point denoted: blood 2 weeks post-SBRT. The treatment here: 15 Gy SBRT to primary tumor, nephrectomy 4 weeks later. Concerning this clone: Its antigen is unknown.

The CDR3 length is 15 residues. The germline V gene has CDR1 SNHLY and CDR2 FYNNEI. Trimming stripped 2 bases from V and 1 base from J, with 9 bases between. TCRdb's table, derived via immunoSEQ multiplex PCR, lists solely in-frame clones and lacks some. The table has tens of thousands of clones, 86% seen once. The rearrangement links TRBV2 to TRBJ1-3; tentative D call: TRBD1 (5 bases). The starting material was blood, obtained from a patient whose treatment included radiotherapy and nephrectomy. This TCR was sampled from a woman between 45 and 60 years old with renal cell carcinoma. DNA of the CDR3: TGTGCCAGCAGTGAACTGAGGGGATCTGGAAACACCATATATTTT. Protein: CASSELRGSGNTIYF.